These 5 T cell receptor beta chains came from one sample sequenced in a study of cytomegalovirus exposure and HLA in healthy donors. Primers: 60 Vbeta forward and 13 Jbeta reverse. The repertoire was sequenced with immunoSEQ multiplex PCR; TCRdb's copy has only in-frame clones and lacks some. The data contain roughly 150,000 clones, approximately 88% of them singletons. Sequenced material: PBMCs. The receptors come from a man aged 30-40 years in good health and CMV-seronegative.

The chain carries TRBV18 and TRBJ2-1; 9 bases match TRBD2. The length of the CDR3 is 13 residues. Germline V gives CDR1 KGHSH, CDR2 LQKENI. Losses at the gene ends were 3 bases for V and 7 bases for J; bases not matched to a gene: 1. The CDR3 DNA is TGTGCCAGCTCACCGGGACTAGCTAATGAGCAGTTCTTC. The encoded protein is CASSPGLANEQFF. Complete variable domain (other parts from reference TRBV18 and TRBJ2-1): NAGVMQNPRHLVRRRGQEARLRCSPMKGHSHVYWYRQLPEEGLKFMVYLQKENIIDESGMPKERFSAEFPKEGPSILRIQQVVRGDSAAYFCASSPGLANEQFFGPGTRLTVL.

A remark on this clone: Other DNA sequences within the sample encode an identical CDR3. The chain's CDR3 is CSADTGAEGYTF. DNA for the CDR3: TGCAGCGCGGATACAGGGGCAGAAGGCTACACCTTC. The J gene is TRBJ1-2, the V gene TRBV29-1, with 7 bases lining up with TRBD1. J was trimmed by 8 bases and V by 7 bases; bases with no gene match: 10. Germline V CDR1 and CDR2: SQVTM, ANQGSEA. The CDR3 runs to 12 residues.

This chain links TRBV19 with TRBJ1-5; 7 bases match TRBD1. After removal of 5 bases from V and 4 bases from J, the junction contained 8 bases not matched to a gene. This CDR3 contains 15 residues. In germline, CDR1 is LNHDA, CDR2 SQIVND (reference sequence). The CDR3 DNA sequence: TGTGCCAGTAGTCCCGCTACAGGGGTAAATCAGCCCCAGCATTTT. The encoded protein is CASSPATGVNQPQHF.

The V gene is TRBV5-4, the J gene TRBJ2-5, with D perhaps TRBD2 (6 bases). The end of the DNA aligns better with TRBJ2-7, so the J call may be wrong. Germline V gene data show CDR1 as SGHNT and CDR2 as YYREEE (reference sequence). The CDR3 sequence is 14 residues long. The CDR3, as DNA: TGTGCCAGCAGCTTGTCGGGGGAGTCGTACGAGCAGTACTTC. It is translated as CASSLSGESYEQYF.

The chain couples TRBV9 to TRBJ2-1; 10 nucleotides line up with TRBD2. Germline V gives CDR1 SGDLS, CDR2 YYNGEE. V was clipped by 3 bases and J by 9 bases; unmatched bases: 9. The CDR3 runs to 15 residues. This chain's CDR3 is CASSAQTVAGGEQFF. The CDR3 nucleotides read TGTGCCAGCAGCGCCCAGACGGTAGCGGGAGGTGAGCAGTTCTTC. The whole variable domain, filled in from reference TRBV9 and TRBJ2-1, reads DSGVTQTPKHLITATGQRVTLRCSPRSGDLSVYWYQQSLDQGLQFLIQYYNGEERAKGNILERFSAQQFPDLHSELNLSSLELGDSALYFCASSAQTVAGGEQFFGPGTRLTVL.